The clone carrying this T cell receptor (beta chain) was picked up a small number of times. This specimen comes from a study of blood T cell repertoires in COVID-19. Assay: immunoSEQ multiplex PCR; the TCRdb copy retains only in-frame clones and omits some. The data show tens of thousands of clones, about 75% seen once. V dropped 3 bases and J dropped 6 bases, with 6 bases sitting between them. This CDR3 comprises 12 residues. This clonotype was sampled from a man older than 75 with active or convalescent COVID-19. Sequenced input: peripheral blood. The rearrangement links TRBV12-3 or TRBV12-4 to TRBJ2-1, with TRBD2 as a possible D gene (5 bases). CDR3 region: CASSFRGNEQFF. CDR3 in DNA: TGTGCCAGCAGTTTCCGGGGCAATGAGCAGTTCTTC.